The next 3 T cell receptor beta chains were all read from a single sample in a study of monozygotic twins with inflammatory bowel disease. One entry per CDR3 protein, without DNA, is what TCRdb gives after re-calling the 5' RACE reads. This sample lists approximately 400,000 distinct CDR3 sequences; its ten largest clones have around 2.6%. Sequencing was carried out using blood. These receptors were collected from a human donor with ulcerative colitis or Crohn's disease, or a healthy co-twin of an affected twin (not recorded which).

V is TRBV30 and J is TRBJ2-2. This CDR3 comprises 13 residues. From germline, CDR1 is GTSNPN and CDR2 SVGIG (reference sequence). CDR3 amino acids: CAWSPKVPGELFF. The full variable domain, completed using reference TRBV30 and TRBJ2-2, is SQTIHQWPATLVQPVGSPLSLECTVEGTSNPNLYWYRQAAGRGLQLLFYSVGIGQISSEVPQNLSASRPQDRQFILSSKKLLLSDSGFYLCAWSPKVPGELFFGEGSRLTVL.

This chain uses TRBV10-3 with TRBJ2-6; TCRdb lists TRBD1, though no DNA is available to test this call. Germline V gene lookup returns CDR1 ENHRY and CDR2 SYGVKD. The CDR3 loop spans 16 amino acids. CDR3 loop: CAISPQGSSGANVLTF.

The chain joins TRBV4-1 to TRBJ2-3; TCRdb returns TRBD2, unconfirmable since there is no DNA. This CDR3 comprises 16 residues. The germline V gene has CDR1 MGHRA and CDR2 YSYEKL. CDR3: CASSSNSGGSTDTQYF.